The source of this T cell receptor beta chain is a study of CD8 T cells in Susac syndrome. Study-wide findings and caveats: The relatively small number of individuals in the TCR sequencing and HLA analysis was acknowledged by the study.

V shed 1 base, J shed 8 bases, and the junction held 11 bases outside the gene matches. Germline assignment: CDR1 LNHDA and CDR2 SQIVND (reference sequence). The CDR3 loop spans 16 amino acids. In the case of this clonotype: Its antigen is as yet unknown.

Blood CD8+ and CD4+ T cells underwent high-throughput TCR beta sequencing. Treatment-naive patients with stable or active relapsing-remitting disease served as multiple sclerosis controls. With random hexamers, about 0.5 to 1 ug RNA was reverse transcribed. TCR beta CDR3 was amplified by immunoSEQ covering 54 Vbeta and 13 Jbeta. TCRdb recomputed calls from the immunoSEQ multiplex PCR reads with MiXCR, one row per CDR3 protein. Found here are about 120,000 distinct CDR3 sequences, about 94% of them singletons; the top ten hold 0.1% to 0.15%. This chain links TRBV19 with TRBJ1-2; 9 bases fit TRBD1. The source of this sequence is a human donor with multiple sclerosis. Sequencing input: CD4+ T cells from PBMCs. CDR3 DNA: TGTGCCAGTAGTATAGTGGCACGAACAGGGGGCAGCGGCTACACCTTC. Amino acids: CASSIVARTGGSGYTF.